This is a list of T cell receptor beta chains from one sample in a study of OX40 agonist ivuxolimab in advanced cancers. The assay was immunoSEQ multiplex PCR, and TCRdb's table has in-frame clones only and misses some. The sample lists fewer than 85,000 clones; around 82% were seen once. This specimen consisted of CD4+ or CD8+ T cells sorted from blood, obtained in a trial of the OX40 agonist ivuxolimab. The receptors were gathered from an adult with an advanced solid tumor such as melanoma, head and neck, liver or kidney cancer. The CDR3 runs from the conserved cysteine through the conserved F or W. The D gene is left open where the match is weak. Some rows have no size entry. The others give once, few or many, or a class for an expanded clone.

TRBD2 NA TRBJ2-3 TRBV19 TGTGCCAGTAGTCCTCGACCCTTAGCGGGAATCACAGATACGCAGTATTTT CASSPRPLAGITDTQYF
NA NA TRBJ2-6 TRBV7-2 TGTGCCAGCAGCCTCGGTGGGGCCAACGTCCTGACTTTC CASSLGGANVLTF
NA NA TRBJ2-7 TRBV7-2 TGTGCCAGCAGGGAAAGTCCCCTCTACGAGCAGTACTTC CASRESPLYEQYF
NA NA TRBJ1-6 TRBV28 TGTGCCAGCAGCCCATCGGGGGTTCCCCGGAATTCACCCCTCCACTTT CASSPSGVPRNSPLHF
NA NA TRBJ1-5 TRBV30 TGTGCCTGGAGTGGTGGGGACAATCAGCCCCAGCATTTT CAWSGGDNQPQHF
NA once TRBJ2-5 TRBV9 TGTGCCAGCAGCCCAAGGGGGATGGGCCAAGAGACCCAGTACTTC CASSPRGMGQETQYF
TRBD1 NA TRBJ1-2 TRBV12-5 TGTGCTAGTGGTTTGGTGGACAGGGGGTATAATGGCTACACCTTC CASGLVDRGYNGYTF
NA NA TRBJ2-2 TRBV19 TGTGCCAGTAGTATAGTCGGAGCCCGCACCGGGGAGCTGTTTTTT CASSIVGARTGELFF
NA once TRBJ2-2 TRBV7-3 TGTGCCAGCAGCTTAGACCCCGGGGAGCTGTTTTTT CASSLDPGELFF
TRBD1 NA TRBJ2-6 TRBV2 TGTGCCAGCAGGGGACAGGGGGGTTTCTCTGGGGCCAACGTCCTGACTTTC CASRGQGGFSGANVLTF
TRBD2 NA TRBJ2-3 TRBV5-6 TGTGCCAGCAGCTTGAGGCTAGCGGGAGGGTATAGCACAGATACGCAGTATTTT CASSLRLAGGYSTDTQYF
TRBD2 once TRBJ2-1 TRBV7-3 TGTGCCAGCAGCTTGGGACTAGCGATCTACAATGAGCAGTTCTTC CASSLGLAIYNEQFF
TRBD1 NA TRBJ1-6 TRBV6-5 TGTGCCAGCACCAAGAGGGACAGGAAGAATTCACCCCTCCACTTT CASTKRDRKNSPLHF
NA NA TRBJ2-1 TRBV13 TGTGCCAGCAGCCCCATTATAGCGGTCCGAGGGGGTGAGCAGTTCTTC CASSPIIAVRGGEQFF
NA NA TRBJ1-1 TRBV5-1 TGCGCCAGCAGGAGAATGAACACTGAAGCTTTCTTT CASRRMNTEAFF
TRBD1 NA TRBJ1-2 TRBV5-6 TGTGCCAGCAGCAGGGCTCTACAGGGGGCGCGAGGTCGCTATGGCTACACCTTC CASSRALQGARGRYGYTF
NA NA TRBJ1-5 TRBV7-2 TGTGCCAGCAGCCCGGACAGTAGCAATCAGCCCCAGCATTTT CASSPDSSNQPQHF
NA once TRBJ2-7 TRBV5-6 TGTGCCAGCACCGGGGCCCCCTACGAGCAGTACTTC CASTGAPYEQYF
NA NA TRBJ1-1 TRBV6-6 TGTGCCAGCAGCCGAGACAGCCGTGCTGAAGCTTTCTTT CASSRDSRAEAFF
NA NA TRBJ2-7 TRBV28 TGTGCCAGCAGTCTTCCACAGAGGTCCGGGTGGGACTTC CASSLPQRSGWDF
NA NA TRBJ1-2 TRBV11-2 TGTGCCAGCAGCTTGAGACAGGATTATGGCTACACCTTC CASSLRQDYGYTF
TRBD2 NA TRBJ2-1 TRBV11-2 TGTGCCAGCAGCTGGATTAGCGGGGGGGCTCGGGAGCAGTTCTTC CASSWISGGAREQFF
NA NA TRBJ1-2 TRBV6-6 TGTGCCAGCAGTTCGGACGGTGGCTACACCTTC CASSSDGGYTF
NA NA TRBJ2-1 TRBV6-5 TGTGCCAGCAGTTCCACAAGGGGGAGGGTCAATGAGCAGTTCTTC CASSSTRGRVNEQFF
NA NA TRBJ2-7 TRBV4-1 TGCGCCAGCAGCCAAGAGGGTATAAGGACTACCTTCTCCTACGAGCAGTACTTC CASSQEGIRTTFSYEQYF
NA few TRBJ2-3 TRBV14 TGTGCCAGCAGCCAAGACGTTGGCGGTACGCAGTATTTT CASSQDVGGTQYF
NA NA TRBJ1-1 TRBV2 TGTGCCAGCAGTCCGCGACACTTGAACACTGAAGCTTTCTTT CASSPRHLNTEAFF